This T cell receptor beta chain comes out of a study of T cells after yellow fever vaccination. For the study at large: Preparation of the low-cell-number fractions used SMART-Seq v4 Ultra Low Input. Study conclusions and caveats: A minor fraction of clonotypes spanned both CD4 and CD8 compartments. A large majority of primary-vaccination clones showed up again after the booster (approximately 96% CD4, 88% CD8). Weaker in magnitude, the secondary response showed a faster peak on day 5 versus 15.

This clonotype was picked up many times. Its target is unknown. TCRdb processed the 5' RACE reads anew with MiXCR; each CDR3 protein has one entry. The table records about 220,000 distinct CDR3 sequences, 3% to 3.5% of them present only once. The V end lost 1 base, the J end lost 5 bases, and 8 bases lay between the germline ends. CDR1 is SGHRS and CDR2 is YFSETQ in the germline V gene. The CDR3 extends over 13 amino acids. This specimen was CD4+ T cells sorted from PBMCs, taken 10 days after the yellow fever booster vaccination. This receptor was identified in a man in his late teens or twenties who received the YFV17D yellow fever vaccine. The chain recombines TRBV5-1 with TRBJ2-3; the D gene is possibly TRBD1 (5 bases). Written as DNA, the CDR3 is TGCGCCAGCAGCTTGTGGGGCAGAGATACGCAGTATTTT. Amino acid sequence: CASSLWGRDTQYF.